What follows are 29 T cell receptor beta chains derived from one specimen sequenced in a study of CD8+ T cells in alopecia areata. RNA was extracted and reverse transcribed into cDNA as the sequencing template. Sequencing used immunoSEQ multiplex PCR; TCRdb keeps in-frame clones, though not all of them. The table shows some 180,000 clones, with roughly 60% occurring only once. The sequences come from CD4+ T cells sorted from blood, collected at week 0. Receptors originate from a human donor with alopecia areata.

The chain carries TRBV4-1 and TRBJ2-7, with TRBD1 matching 9 bases. Losses at the gene ends were 3 bases for V and 3 bases for J; bases not matched to a gene: 3. The germline CDR1 and CDR2 sequences are MGHRA and YSYEKL. This CDR3 has 14 residues. The CDR3 region has the DNA TGCGCCAGCAGCCAGCCGGGACAGGGCTACGAGCAGTACTTC. Amino acids: CASSQPGQGYEQYF.

The chain has TRBV2 and TRBJ2-2; the match to TRBD2 covers 15 bases. J was trimmed by 0 bases and V by 6 bases; bases with no gene match: 5. Per the germline V gene, CDR1 is SNHLY and CDR2 is FYNNEI. This CDR3 comprises 18 residues. The CDR3 DNA sequence: TGTGCCAGCAGGCCGGGACTAGCGGGGGGCCCGAACACCGGGGAGCTGTTTTTT. Amino acid sequence: CASRPGLAGGPNTGELFF.

The rearrangement links TRBV30 to TRBJ1-5; TRBD1 matches 8 bases. The V gene end was trimmed by 3 bases and the J gene end by 5 bases; junction bases not matched to a gene: 3. Germline V gene sequence: CDR1 GTSNPN, CDR2 SVGIG (reference sequence). CDR3 length equals 13 residues. CDR3 sequence: CAWRDRVDQPQHF. The CDR3 DNA reads as TGTGCCTGGAGGGACAGGGTGGATCAGCCCCAGCATTTT.

The genes are TRBV10-3 and TRBJ2-3; the match to TRBD2 covers 7 bases. This CDR3 comprises 17 residues. The germline gives CDR1 ENHRY, CDR2 SYGVKD. Trimming cost V 3 bases and J 3 bases; bases outside gene matches: 12. The CDR3 loop is CAISDPRGRGITDTQYF. CDR3 nucleotide sequence: TGTGCCATCAGTGACCCCCGCGGGCGGGGGATAACAGATACGCAGTATTTT.

J is TRBJ1-5 and V is TRBV6-5; TRBD1 aligns across 7 bases. CDR3 length: 13 amino acids. CDR1 and CDR2 from the germline V gene are MNHEY and SVGAGI. The V segment lost 6 bases and the J segment 6 bases; nucleotides outside the gene matches: 5. This CDR3 is CASSQGQSQPQHF. The DNA for the CDR3 is TGTGCCAGCAGCCAGGGACAGAGTCAGCCCCAGCATTTT.

The chain recombines TRBV5-1 with TRBJ1-6, with D possibly TRBD1 on 5 matching bases. Trimming cost V 1 base and J 6 bases, with 17 bases left between them. The CDR3 length is 17 residues. CDR1 and CDR2 (germline): SGHRS, YFSETQ. This chain's CDR3 is CASSLINAGQGNSPLHF. Written as DNA, the CDR3 is TGCGCCAGCAGCTTGATAAATGCGGGCCAGGGTAATTCACCCCTCCACTTT.

V gene TRBV2 combines with J gene TRBJ2-2; either TRBD1 or TRBD2 may fit D (6 bases each). Germline CDR1 and CDR2: SNHLY and FYNNEI. Trimming stripped 3 bases from V and 7 bases from J, with 15 bases between. This CDR3 is built from 15 residues. The chain's CDR3 is CASSDWGALSGELFF. CDR3 nucleotide sequence: TGTGCCAGCAGTGACTGGGGGGCACTAAGCGGGGAGCTGTTTTTT.

CDR3 nucleotides: TGCGCCAGCACCGACTCGCAAGAGACCCAGTACTTC. It specifies CASTDSQETQYF. The chain joins TRBV4-3 to TRBJ2-5; D is undetermined. The CDR3 sequence is 12 residues long. Per the germline V gene, CDR1 is LGHNA and CDR2 is YSLEER. The V end lost 7 bases, the J end lost 2 bases, and 8 bases lay between the germline ends.

V and J are TRBV5-1 and TRBJ2-1; weak D call: TRBD1 (6 bases). Trimming took 5 bases from V and 7 from J, leaving 13 bases between them. CDR3 size: 13 residues. Germline loops: CDR1 SGHRS, CDR2 YFSETQ. CDR3 nucleotides: TGCGCCAGCAGGGCCGGGACAATAAATGAGCAGTTCTTC. It translates to CASRAGTINEQFF.

J is TRBJ2-1 and V is TRBV5-6, with D unresolved. The germline V gene has CDR1 SGHDT and CDR2 YYEEEE. The CDR3 covers 15 residues. V lost 0 bases and J lost 4, with 11 bases in between. The chain's CDR3 is CASSLVLGKYNEQFF. CDR3 in DNA: TGTGCCAGCAGCTTGGTCTTGGGAAAGTACAATGAGCAGTTCTTC.

This clone was counted a few times. V usage is TRBV5-6 and J usage is TRBJ1-5; D unclear. CDR3 length: 12 amino acids. Germline V gene sequence: CDR1 SGHDT, CDR2 YYEEEE. Trimming pared 4 bases from V and 5 bases from J, leaving 7 bases between. The CDR3 bases are TGTGCCAGCAGCGCGCAGTATCAGCCCCAGCATTTT. Protein sequence: CASSAQYQPQHF.

This clone was recorded once. Other DNA sequences in this sample translate to the same CDR3. J is TRBJ2-1 and V is TRBV30; no firm D call. The CDR3 is made up of 12 amino acids. Germline V gene lookup returns CDR1 GTSNPN and CDR2 SVGIG (reference sequence). Deletions cut 2 bases from V and 3 bases from J, with 5 bases between. CDR3 in amino acids: CAWSSLYNEQFF. In DNA form, the CDR3 reads TGTGCCTGGAGTTCCCTCTACAATGAGCAGTTCTTC.

J is TRBJ2-3 and V is TRBV5-1; D is possibly TRBD1 (6 bases). Germline CDR1 SGHRS, CDR2 YFSETQ. Trimming left V 0 bases short and J 0 bases short, with 14 bases between. The CDR3 contains 17 residues. CDR3 bases: TGCGCCAGCAGCTTGGGTGGGACACCAACTAGCACAGATACGCAGTATTTT. Protein: CASSLGGTPTSTDTQYF.

This clone has just a few counts. This rearrangement joins TRBV6-6 to TRBJ1-1; TRBD1 matches at 7 bases. CDR1 is MNHNY, CDR2 SVGAGI, per germline (reference sequence). The CDR3 contains 13 residues. J gave up 4 bases and V 8 bases, and 7 bases lay outside the gene matches. Here the CDR3 reads CASRDRAFTEAFF. The DNA of the CDR3 is TGTGCCAGCCGAGACAGGGCGTTCACTGAAGCTTTCTTT.

This clone appeared a few times. The chain uses TRBV4-3 and TRBJ1-2, with a possible D match to TRBD1 (5 bases). The germline V gene encodes CDR1 LGHNA and CDR2 YSLEER. CDR3 length: 14 amino acids. V lost 3 bases to trimming and J lost 4 bases, with 12 bases between them. CDR3 coding DNA: TGCGCCAGCAGCCAGACCGGGACCGGCTATGGCTACACCTTC. The encoded protein is CASSQTGTGYGYTF.

The V and J genes are TRBV20-1 and TRBJ2-2; D uncertain. The CDR3 loop spans 11 amino acids. The germline gives CDR1 DFQATT, CDR2 SNEGSKA (reference sequence). V lost 6 bases, J lost 4 bases, and 6 bases lay in between. CDR3 coding DNA: TGCAGTGCAGCATCCACCGGGGAGCTGTTTTTT. It translates to CSAASTGELFF.

The chain couples TRBV19 to TRBJ1-2, with 9 nucleotides matching TRBD1. CDR3 size: 14 residues. V was clipped by 4 bases and J by 3 bases; unmatched bases: 3. Germline values: CDR1 LNHDA, CDR2 SQIVND (reference sequence). CDR3 protein: CASSRDRDYYGYTF. For the CDR3, the DNA is TGTGCCAGTAGTAGGGACAGGGACTACTATGGCTACACCTTC.

This chain links TRBV9 with TRBJ2-7, with TRBD2 as a possible D gene (7 bases). Germline V gives CDR1 SGDLS, CDR2 YYNGEE. CDR3 length: 18 amino acids. Trimming removed 0 bases from V and 3 bases from J, with 22 bases in between. CDR3 residues: CASSVGSTKGGGSYEQYF. DNA for the CDR3: TGTGCCAGCAGCGTAGGATCCACCAAGGGGGGCGGGAGCTACGAGCAGTACTTC.

The V and J genes are TRBV2 and TRBJ2-7, with D unclear. This CDR3 comprises 11 residues. Germline-derived CDR1 and CDR2 are SNHLY and FYNNEI. Trimming took off 6 bases at V and 7 bases at J, with 10 bases between the two ends. The DNA for the CDR3 is TGTGCCAGCAGGGTGGCGGCTGAGCAGTACTTC. This codes for CASRVAAEQYF.

The chain couples TRBV9 to TRBJ1-5; 9 bases line up with TRBD1. CDR3 size: 15 residues. V was pared by 0 bases and J by 6 bases, with 4 bases of the junction left unmatched. Germline loops: CDR1 SGDLS, CDR2 YYNGEE. The CDR3 loop is CASSVGDRATQPQHF. The CDR3 DNA sequence: TGTGCCAGCAGCGTAGGGGACAGGGCCACTCAGCCCCAGCATTTT.

Only a few counts were recorded for this clone. The rearrangement uses TRBV7-6 and TRBJ1-2; TRBD1 agrees at 7 bases. This CDR3 is built from 14 residues. The J segment lost 4 bases and the V segment lost 4 bases, leaving 6 bases of the junction unmatched. From germline, CDR1 is SGHVS and CDR2 FNYEAQ. The CDR3 DNA is TGTGCCAGCAGCTCCACAGGGGATATCTATGGCTACACCTTC. Translated, it gives CASSSTGDIYGYTF.

This clone was detected only a few times. V is TRBV5-1 and J is TRBJ2-6; 9 nucleotides match TRBD1. Germline-derived CDR1 and CDR2 are SGHRS and YFSETQ. V shed 8 bases, J shed 11 bases, and the junction held 14 bases outside the gene matches. This CDR3 is 15 amino acids long. The CDR3 nucleotides are TGCGCCAGTAGGAATAAACAGGGGGCTTTGGACGTCCTGACTTTC. Its protein is CASRNKQGALDVLTF. The complete variable domain, with remaining parts taken from reference TRBV5-1 and TRBJ2-6, reads KAGVTQTPRYLIKTRGQQVTLSCSPISGHRSVSWYQQTPGQGLQFLFEYFSETQRNKGNFPGRFSGRQFSNSRSEMNVSTLELGDSALYLCASRNKQGALDVLTFGAGSRLTVL.

CDR3 amino acids: CSVRVGTDTQYF. CDR3 in DNA: TGCAGCGTCAGGGTTGGGACAGATACGCAGTATTTT. The chain has TRBV29-1 and TRBJ2-3; possibly TRBD1 for D (5 bases). CDR1 and CDR2 from the germline V gene are SQVTM and ANQGSEA. The CDR3 totals 12 residues. The ends were cut back, 6 bases at V and 3 bases at J, with 10 bases in the middle.

V is TRBV30 and J is TRBJ2-1, with D possibly matching TRBD2 (5 bases). Trimming pared 4 bases from V and 2 bases from J, leaving 12 bases between. CDR1 is GTSNPN, CDR2 SVGIG, per germline (reference sequence). There are 14 residues in the CDR3. The CDR3 spells CAWNGLAPYNEQFF. CDR3 DNA: TGTGCCTGGAACGGGCTAGCTCCCTACAATGAGCAGTTCTTC.

The rearrangement uses TRBV29-1 and TRBJ1-1; D gene ambiguous. The CDR3 totals 12 residues. V was clipped by 7 bases and J by 1 base, with 10 bases between them. Germline assignment: CDR1 SQVTM and CDR2 ANQGSEA. The CDR3 DNA follows: TGCAGCGCCGCGGACGGGAACACTGAAGCTTTCTTT. Translation gives CSAADGNTEAFF.

On this clone itself: The same CDR3 also results from other DNA sequences found in this sample. The rearrangement joins TRBV29-1 to TRBJ1-1; D remains unclear. Germline CDR1 and CDR2: SQVTM and ANQGSEA. CDR3 length equals 13 residues. V was clipped by 6 bases and J by 0 bases, with 11 bases between them. Here the CDR3 reads CSVGGRMNTEAFF. CDR3 coding DNA: TGCAGCGTCGGAGGACGAATGAACACTGAAGCTTTCTTT.

The rearrangement uses TRBV19 and TRBJ1-1; 8 bases fit TRBD1. The CDR3 loop spans 15 amino acids. Germline CDR1 reads LNHDA; CDR2 reads SQIVND (reference sequence). J was trimmed by 1 base and V by 5 bases; bases with no gene match: 6. As DNA, the CDR3 is TGTGCCAGTAGTCCAGGGGACAGGCGGAACACTGAAGCTTTCTTT. This encodes CASSPGDRRNTEAFF.

The chain has TRBV7-3 and TRBJ2-1; TRBD1 is a possible D gene (6 bases). The CDR3 loop spans 19 amino acids. Per the germline V gene, CDR1 is SGHTA and CDR2 is FQGTGA. The V end lost 4 bases, the J end lost 0 bases, and 22 bases lay between the germline ends. CDR3 coding DNA: TGTGCCAGCAGCTCTCCCACCCCGGGACACCCTAGCTCCTACAATGAGCAGTTCTTC. This sequence encodes CASSSPTPGHPSSYNEQFF. Supplemented by reference TRBV7-3 and TRBJ2-1, the full variable domain reads GAGVSQTPSNKVTEKGKYVELRCDPISGHTALYWYRQSLGQGPEFLIYFQGTGAADDSGLPNDRFFAVRPEGSVSTLKIQRTERGDSAVYLCASSSPTPGHPSSYNEQFFGPGTRLTVL.

The rearrangement links TRBV15 to TRBJ1-1, with D perhaps matching TRBD1 (5 bases). The CDR3 extends over 15 amino acids. CDR1 LNHNV and CDR2 YYDKDF come from the germline V gene (reference sequence). Deletions cut 0 bases from V and 4 bases from J, with 12 bases between. The CDR3: CATSRDQTATTEAFF. CDR3 DNA sequence: TGTGCCACCAGCAGAGATCAGACAGCTACCACTGAAGCTTTCTTT. The full variable domain, completed using reference TRBV15 and TRBJ1-1, is DAMVIQNPRYQVTQFGKPVTLSCSQTLNHNVMYWYQQKSSQAPKLLFHYYDKDFNNEADTPDNFQSRRPNTSFCFLDIRSPGLGDTAMYLCATSRDQTATTEAFFGQGTRLTVV.